This T cell receptor beta chain appears in the sequencing data of a study of blood T cell repertoires in COVID-19. Study information: The study drew acute and convalescent COVID-19 samples from the United States, Italy and Spain. The analysed material was cDNA or gDNA that came from T cells, B-cell-depleted T cells, or PBMCs.

V trimming: 5 bases; J trimming: 3 bases; junction bases outside the gene matches: 6. Germline V lookup: CDR1 SGHNT, CDR2 YENEEA. The CDR3 length is 16 residues. Seattle researchers signed up patients amid active infection and tracked them longitudinally. In the original analysis: Nucleated cell number was recorded as an estimate derived from reference gene primer amplification. Clones were read by immunoSEQ multiplex PCR, and TCRdb kept only the in-frame ones, dropping some. That table supplies the V and J calls and clone size; D and trimming were determined from the DNA. The data hold over 150,000 clones, with about four fifths observed a single time.

The source material was peripheral blood. The receptor's source is a woman of 80 years or more with COVID-19, enrolled during active disease. V usage is TRBV11-3 and J usage is TRBJ2-3; 12 nucleotides agree with TRBD1. Written as DNA, the CDR3 is TGTGCCAGCAGCCGCCGGGACAGGGGGCGGACAGATACGCAGTATTTT. Translation gives CASSRRDRGRTDTQYF.